This passage covers 22 T cell receptor beta chains from one sample sequenced in a study of Graves' ophthalmopathy and Graves' hyperthyroidism. The authors amplified TCR beta CDR3 regions from RNA transcripts. Following a first-round RT-PCR that used HTBI primers, a second-round multiplex PCR was carried out. TCRdb reprocessed the multiplex PCR reads via MiXCR and lists one record per CDR3 protein. Among 500,000 to 700,000 distinct CDR3 sequences, around a fifth were seen once, and the ten largest hold approximately 6.9%. The sequenced sample was peripheral blood. All receptors derive from a woman between 18 and 29 years old with stable Graves' hyperthyroidism. Some clones in this sample may be carry-over from other donors' samples.

The CDR3 here is CASSFTGGRSDEQYF. Here the CDR3 DNA reads TGTGCCAGCAGTTTTACGGGGGGCAGGTCGGACGAGCAGTACTTC. This sequence joins TRBV27 and TRBJ2-7, with D maybe TRBD2 (7 bases). The V gene's germline CDR1 is MNHEY and CDR2 SMNVEV (reference sequence). V lost 3 bases, J lost 5 bases, and 17 bases lay in between. This CDR3 has 15 amino acids.

This clonotype was counted ten times or more. The chain employs TRBV6-5 and TRBJ2-5, with 15 bases identical to TRBD2. Germline V lookup: CDR1 MNHEY, CDR2 SVGAGI. V lost 4 bases to trimming and J lost 5 bases; unmatched junction nucleotides: 14. The CDR3 sequence is 19 residues long. This CDR3 reads CASSFRPPGLAGGRETQYF. CDR3 DNA sequence: TGTGCCAGCAGTTTTCGACCCCCGGGACTAGCGGGAGGTCGGGAGACCCAGTACTTC.

This clonotype was observed many times. The chain is built from TRBV29-1 and TRBJ1-6; no clear D. Looked up from germline, CDR1 is SQVTM and CDR2 is ANQGSEA. This CDR3 comprises 12 residues. Deletions cut 4 bases from V and 9 bases from J, with 10 bases between. This CDR3 reads CSVGNWGSPLHF. CDR3 nucleotide sequence: TGCAGCGTTGGTAACTGGGGTTCACCCCTCCACTTT.

This clonotype was recorded many times. The chain is built from TRBV12-3 or TRBV12-4 and TRBJ2-7; 9 positions match TRBD1. This CDR3 is built from 14 residues. With V trimmed by 6 bases and J by 6 bases, 9 bases remained unmatched. The CDR3 region is CASREGQGSGEQYF. The CDR3 nucleotides read TGTGCCAGCAGGGAGGGACAGGGCTCGGGCGAGCAGTACTTC.

This clonotype was counted many times. This sequence joins TRBV11-2 and TRBJ1-5, with D maybe TRBD1 (5 bases). Germline assignment: CDR1 SGHAT and CDR2 FQNNGV. CDR3 length: 16 residues. With 1 base removed from V and 4 bases from J, the gap between germline ends came to 14 bases. The CDR3 region has the DNA TGTGCCAGCAGCTTAGTCGGTCAGGGTGCTAATCAGCCCCAGCATTTT. It specifies CASSLVGQGANQPQHF.

At least ten counts were recorded for this clonotype. The chain carries TRBV6-2 or TRBV6-3 and TRBJ2-2; perhaps D is TRBD1 or TRBD2 (5 bases each). The CDR3 consists of 12 residues. Germline V gives CDR1 MNHEY, CDR2 SVGEGT. V was clipped by 5 bases and J by 8 bases, with 9 bases between them. CDR3 sequence reads: CASSPGGGELFF. CDR3 coding DNA: TGTGCCAGCAGTCCTGGGGGAGGGGAGCTGTTTTTT.

The sample holds many counts of this clonotype. The V and J genes are TRBV6-1 and TRBJ2-7; TRBD2 matches 15 bases. This CDR3 is built from 17 residues. Looked up from germline, CDR1 is MNHNS and CDR2 is SASEGT. V was pared by 0 bases and J by 4 bases, with 4 bases of the junction left unmatched. The CDR3 sequence is CASSEAGLAGGPYEQYF. In DNA form, the CDR3 reads TGTGCCAGCAGTGAAGCCGGACTAGCGGGAGGGCCGTACGAGCAGTACTTC.

This clonotype was counted at least ten times. The J gene is TRBJ1-5, the V gene TRBV15; D gene ambiguous. The germline CDR1 and CDR2 sequences are LNHNV and YYDKDF (reference sequence). There are 13 residues in the CDR3. V lost 5 bases to trimming and J lost 0 bases, with 5 bases between them. The CDR3 region is CATSGYSNQPQHF. The CDR3 DNA sequence: TGTGCCACCAGCGGGTATAGCAATCAGCCCCAGCATTTT.

On this clonotype itself: A much larger clone lies a single base off, so this may be a read error. The chain joins TRBV18 to TRBJ1-1; TRBD1 is a possible D gene (6 bases). The CDR3 sequence is 13 residues long. Germline CDR1 KGHSH, CDR2 LQKENI. CDR3 nucleotides: TGTGCCAGCTCACCACGCAGGGACACTAAAGCTTTCTTT. Translating it yields CASSPRRDTKAFF.

CDR3 DNA sequence: TGCAGTGCTCCGACCCCGACAGGGGGCAAAAACGAGCAGTACTTC. Translating gives CSAPTPTGGKNEQYF. The genes are TRBV20-1 and TRBJ2-7; TRBD1 matches 10 bases. The CDR3 spans 15 residues. The germline CDR1 and CDR2 sequences are DFQATT and SNEGSKA (reference sequence). J was trimmed by 5 bases and V by 5 bases; bases with no gene match: 12.

This clonotype was seen a few times. The J gene is TRBJ1-1, the V gene TRBV7-3; 11 positions agree with TRBD1. The CDR3 loop spans 15 amino acids. CDR1 is SGHTA, CDR2 FQGTGA, per germline. The J segment lost 3 bases and the V segment lost 5 bases, leaving 5 bases of the junction unmatched. The CDR3 here is CASSVGTGGHTEAFF. CDR3 bases: TGTGCCAGCAGCGTCGGGACAGGGGGACACACTGAAGCTTTCTTT. Complete variable domain (other parts from reference TRBV7-3 and TRBJ1-1): GAGVSQTPSNKVTEKGKYVELRCDPISGHTALYWYRQSLGQGPEFLIYFQGTGAADDSGLPNDRFFAVRPEGSVSTLKIQRTERGDSAVYLCASSVGTGGHTEAFFGQGTRLTVV.

This clonotype was counted at least ten times. The rearrangement uses TRBV28 and TRBJ1-5; perhaps TRBD1 as D (5 bases). Per the germline V gene, CDR1 is MDHEN and CDR2 is SYDVKM. This CDR3 is built from 14 residues. The V and J ends lost 6 bases and 7 bases respectively, with 16 bases between them. The CDR3 is CASRTGTFRQPQHF. The DNA for the CDR3 is TGTGCCAGCAGGACCGGGACCTTTCGACAGCCCCAGCATTTT.

This chain connects TRBV12-3 or TRBV12-4 to TRBJ1-1; 9 bases line up with TRBD1. V shed 7 bases, J shed 5 bases, and the junction held 5 bases outside the gene matches. The CDR3 runs 13 residues. The CDR3 loop reads CASTWTGETEAFF. CDR3 nucleotide sequence: TGTGCCAGCACCTGGACAGGGGAGACTGAAGCTTTCTTT.

At least ten counts were recorded for this clonotype. The chain combines TRBV14 with TRBJ2-7, with 9 bases that match TRBD2. The trim removed 2 bases at V and 1 base at J, leaving 3 bases unmatched. The germline V gene encodes CDR1 SGHDN and CDR2 FVKESK. CDR3 length: 15 residues. This chain's CDR3 is CASSQLAGQSYEQYF. CDR3 bases: TGTGCCAGCAGCCAACTAGCGGGGCAATCCTACGAGCAGTACTTC.

In this sample, this clonotype turned up many times. Written as DNA, the CDR3 is TGTGCCAGCAGCCCCAGTGGGAACAACGAGCAGTACTTC. The encoded protein is CASSPSGNNEQYF. The rearrangement joins TRBV6-1 to TRBJ2-7; unclear D gene. This CDR3 is built from 13 residues. Deletions cut 6 bases from V and 5 bases from J, with 14 bases between. CDR1 and CDR2 (germline): MNHNS, SASEGT.

In DNA, the CDR3 is TGTGCCAGCAGCATTGGCGGCCATCTGGAGACCCAGTACTTC. Translating gives CASSIGGHLETQYF. The J gene is TRBJ2-5, the V gene TRBV9; D uncertain. The V gene's germline CDR1 is SGDLS and CDR2 YYNGEE. With 4 bases removed from V and 5 bases from J, the gap between germline ends came to 15 bases. This CDR3 has 14 amino acids.

This clonotype appeared many times. This chain connects TRBV6-1 to TRBJ1-5; the D gene is possibly TRBD1 (5 bases). CDR1 and CDR2 (germline): MNHNS, SASEGT. This CDR3 has 15 residues. V was cut by 6 bases and J by 0 bases, with 12 bases left in between. CDR3: CASSLRDGSNQPQHF. In DNA, the CDR3 is TGTGCCAGCAGCCTCCGGGACGGTAGCAATCAGCCCCAGCATTTT.

This clonotype occurred many times. This chain uses TRBV6-1 with TRBJ2-2; D not resolved. The germline CDR1 and CDR2 sequences are MNHNS and SASEGT. V lost 6 bases and J 0 bases, leaving 14 bases between the germline ends. This CDR3 contains 16 residues. The CDR3 nucleotides read TGTGCCAGCAGCTCACAGAGACGGACGAACACCGGGGAGCTGTTTTTT. This encodes CASSSQRRTNTGELFF.

This clonotype was picked up a small number of times. This chain links TRBV20-1 with TRBJ1-1, with 7 bases aligning to TRBD1. Germline V lookup: CDR1 DFQATT, CDR2 SNEGSKA (reference sequence). The length of the CDR3 is 15 residues. V lost 0 bases, J lost 0 bases, and 4 bases stayed unmatched. For the CDR3, the DNA is TGCAGTGCTAGAGATAAGACAGGGTTGAACACTGAAGCTTTCTTT. Translation gives CSARDKTGLNTEAFF.

The rearrangement joins TRBV6-1 to TRBJ2-7; D is ambiguous. The ends were cut back, 4 bases at V and 4 bases at J, with 14 bases in the middle. The CDR3 sequence is 14 residues long. CDR1 is MNHNS and CDR2 is SASEGT in the germline V gene. CDR3 sequence reads: CASSGQWGVYEQYF. CDR3 nucleotides: TGTGCCAGCAGTGGCCAATGGGGTGTGTACGAGCAGTACTTC.

With respect to this clonotype: A much larger clone lies a single base off, so this may be a read error. V is TRBV7-3 and J is TRBJ2-7; TRBD1 aligns across 9 bases. Unmatched junction bases numbered 4, after V lost 5 bases and J lost 5 bases. Germline V gives CDR1 SGHTA, CDR2 FQGTGA. The length of the CDR3 is 13 residues. As DNA, the CDR3 is TGTGCCAGCAGCCGGGACAGGGACAACGAGCAGTACTTC. This sequence encodes CASSRDRDNEQYF.

Ten or more counts support this clonotype. The rearrangement links TRBV6-5 to TRBJ2-2, with D unclear. V was clipped by 2 bases and J by 4 bases, with 5 bases between them. The CDR3 loop spans 13 amino acids. Germline V CDR1 and CDR2: MNHEY, SVGAGI. CDR3 in amino acids: CASSYRSTGELFF. CDR3 nucleotides: TGTGCCAGCAGTTACCGGTCCACCGGGGAGCTGTTTTTT.